This TCR beta chain originates from a study of cytomegalovirus exposure and HLA in healthy donors. Study-level results: Later work found that TCR association rates differed between HLA loci; DRB1 had the most and HLA-C the fewest. It was shown in a later analysis that HLA-associated TCR beta chains were more clonally expanded than other, equally common chains.

The CDR3 sequence is 14 residues long. Unmatched junction bases numbered 4, after V lost 6 bases and J lost 1 base. The germline V gene has CDR1 SGHTA and CDR2 FQGNSA. Primers for the PCR totalled 60 Vbeta and 13 Jbeta. Using immunoSEQ multiplex PCR, the repertoire was profiled, and TCRdb retains in-frame clones only, with some absent. The table includes approximately 170,000 clones, roughly 79% detected once. With respect to this clone: The target antigen is unknown.

This TCR derives from a man aged 35-49 years in good health and CMV-seronegative. The chain employs TRBV7-2 and TRBJ1-1; 8 nucleotides align to TRBD1. The sample taken for sequencing was PBMCs. The CDR3 bases are TGTGCCAGCAGGCAGGGGGCGAGGAACACTGAAGCTTTCTTT. Protein sequence: CASRQGARNTEAFF. Using reference TRBV7-2 and TRBJ1-1 for the parts outside the CDR3, the full variable domain is GAGVSQSPSNKVTEKGKDVELRCDPISGHTALYWYRQSLGQGLEFLIYFQGNSAPDKSGLPSDRFSAERTGGSVSTLTIQRTQQEDSAVYLCASRQGARNTEAFFGQGTRLTVV.